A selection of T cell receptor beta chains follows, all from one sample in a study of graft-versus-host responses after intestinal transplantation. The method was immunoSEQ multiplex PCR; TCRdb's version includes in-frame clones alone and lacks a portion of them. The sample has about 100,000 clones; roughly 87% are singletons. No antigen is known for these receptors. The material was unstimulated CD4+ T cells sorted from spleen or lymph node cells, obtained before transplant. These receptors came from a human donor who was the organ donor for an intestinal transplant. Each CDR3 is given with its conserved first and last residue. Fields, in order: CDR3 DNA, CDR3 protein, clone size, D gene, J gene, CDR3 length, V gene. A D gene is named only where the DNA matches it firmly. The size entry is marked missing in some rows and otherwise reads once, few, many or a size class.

TGTGCCAGCAGCCCAACTTCGGGACAGACAGTTTGGGAGCAGTACTTC CASSPTSGQTVWEQYF . TRBD1 TRBJ2-7 16 TRBV5-6
TGTGCCAGCAGCTTAGCGGCTGGCCGATTCTCCTACGAGCAGTACTTC CASSLAAGRFSYEQYF . . TRBJ2-7 16 TRBV7-6
TGTGCCAGCAGGACGAGACAGGGAACTAATGAAAAACTGTTTTTT CASRTRQGTNEKLFF few TRBD1 TRBJ1-4 15 TRBV28
TGTGCCAGTAGTAACGGACTAGCGGGGAGAACGCAGTATTTT CASSNGLAGRTQYF . TRBD2 TRBJ2-3 14 TRBV19
TGTGCCAGCAGTGATTCGGGGGCAACTAATGAAAAACTGTTTTTT CASSDSGATNEKLFF . . TRBJ1-4 15 TRBV28
TGTGCCAGCACCCGATCCGGAATGAACACCATATATTTT CASTRSGMNTIYF . . TRBJ1-3 13 TRBV6-1
TGTGCCAGCAGTGAATTAGAGAAACCAGATGGCTACACCTTC CASSELEKPDGYTF . . TRBJ1-2 14 TRBV25-1
TGTGCCAGTAGTATTGGGACTAGCCCCGATACGCAGTATTTT CASSIGTSPDTQYF . TRBD2 TRBJ2-3 14 TRBV19
TGTGCAAGTCGCTTAGCGCAGTCTCGGACAGGGGGCAACACTGAAGCTTTCTTT CASRLAQSRTGGNTEAFF . . TRBJ1-1 18 TRBV12-2
TGTGCCAGCACCGCGACAGAAAGTTATAGCAATCAGCCCCAGCATTTT CASTATESYSNQPQHF . . TRBJ1-5 16 TRBV28
TGCGCCAGCAGCTTGGTGGCAGATAATTCCATTCAGTACTTC CASSLVADNSIQYF . . TRBJ2-4 14 TRBV5-1
TGTGCCAGCACCCTTGACAGGGCTACAGATACGCAGTATTTT CASTLDRATDTQYF . TRBD1 TRBJ2-3 14 TRBV27
TGTGCCTGGTCGGGACAGGGGTTCGAGCAGTACTTC CAWSGQGFEQYF . TRBD1 TRBJ2-7 12 TRBV30
TGTGCCAGCAGTTTATTAGGACAGGAACGCCAAGAGACCCAGTACTTC CASSLLGQERQETQYF . TRBD1 TRBJ2-5 16 TRBV27
TGTGCCAGCAGTTTAGGGACAGTATGGGATGAAAAACTGTTTTTT CASSLGTVWDEKLFF . TRBD1 TRBJ1-4 15 TRBV28
TGTGCCAGCAGACAGGGAGGGTATGCTTTCTTT CASRQGGYAFF . . TRBJ1-1 11 TRBV6-5
TGTGCCAGCTCACCATGGAAGGTCCTCTACAATGAGCAGTTCTTC CASSPWKVLYNEQFF . . TRBJ2-1 15 TRBV18
TGCGCCAGCAGTTTACGGACTAGCGGGGGGGCCGCCGAGCAGTACTTC CASSLRTSGGAAEQYF . TRBD2 TRBJ2-7 16 TRBV5-1
TGTGCCTGGAGTTATTACTCAGGCGTTCGCTCAAGGTCACCCCTCCACTTT CAWSYYSGVRSRSPLHF . . TRBJ1-6 17 TRBV30
TGCGCCAGCAGCTCCGTCGCGGGGGGGGGCACAGATACGCAGTATTTT CASSSVAGGGTDTQYF once TRBD2 TRBJ2-3 16 TRBV5-1
TGTGCCAGCAGCCTGGCCCGTGAGACCCAGTACTTC CASSLARETQYF once . TRBJ2-5 12 TRBV11-1
TGTGCCAGCAGCCCCGCTCAGGGCTCTGGAAACACCATATATTTT CASSPAQGSGNTIYF . . TRBJ1-3 15 TRBV11-2
TGTGCCAGTGGACTAGCGGGGGTCCTCCGTGCAGATACGCAGTATTTT CASGLAGVLRADTQYF . TRBD2 TRBJ2-3 16 TRBV19
TGTGCCTGGAAAGGGGGGACCTCCTCTGGAAACACCATATATTTT CAWKGGTSSGNTIYF . . TRBJ1-3 15 TRBV30
TGCAGCGTCCGGGACAGGGGATTTGACAATGAGCAGTTCTTC CSVRDRGFDNEQFF . TRBD1 TRBJ2-1 14 TRBV29-1
TGTGCCAGCAGCTTAGTTGGTAACACAGATACGCAGTATTTT CASSLVGNTDTQYF . . TRBJ2-3 14 TRBV7-9
TGTGCCAGCAGCTTAGATATAGAACTCCCGCAGTATTTT CASSLDIELPQYF . . TRBJ2-3 13 TRBV7-7
TGTGCCAGCAGCTTCCAGGGGACAGGGAACACTGAAGCTTTCTTT CASSFQGTGNTEAFF once TRBD1 TRBJ1-1 15 TRBV7-8
TGTGCCAGTAATCAACTCCAGGGTCAGGGTCAGCCCCAGCATTTT CASNQLQGQGQPQHF once . TRBJ1-5 15 TRBV19
TGTGCCAGCTCCCAACAGACAGGGGGCAAAAGTCCAGCTTTCTTT CASSQQTGGKSPAFF . TRBD1 TRBJ1-1 15 TRBV18
TGCAGCGTTGTACCGAGCTCCTACAATGAGCAGTTCTTC CSVVPSSYNEQFF . . TRBJ2-1 13 TRBV29-1
TGTGCCAGCAGCCCCCTGGGGAGGAAGAACACCGGGGAGCTGTTTTTT CASSPLGRKNTGELFF once . TRBJ2-2 16 TRBV7-2
TGTGCCAGCAGTTTAGGGGGCTCGAGCACTGAAGCTTTCTTT CASSLGGSSTEAFF . . TRBJ1-1 14 TRBV28
TGTGCCAGCAGCCCATTGATGCCCTACGAGCAGTACTTC CASSPLMPYEQYF . . TRBJ2-7 13 TRBV2
TGCGCCAGCAGCCCTTCTGGGCTCTCTGGAAACACCATATATTTT CASSPSGLSGNTIYF . . TRBJ1-3 15 TRBV5-1
TGCAGCGCTGGGGCAGGGGCGGGTTCACCCCTCCACTTT CSAGAGAGSPLHF once . TRBJ1-6 13 TRBV29-1
TGTGCTAGTGGATATGGCAGAGACATGAACACTGAAGCTTTCTTT CASGYGRDMNTEAFF . . TRBJ1-1 15 TRBV12-5
TGCGCCAGCAGCTCCGGTCGCGACACTGAAGCTTTCTTT CASSSGRDTEAFF . . TRBJ1-1 13 TRBV5-1
TGTGCCTGGAGTTACCTCGGACTGCCCCAAGAGACCCAGTACTTC CAWSYLGLPQETQYF once . TRBJ2-5 15 TRBV30
TGTGCCAGCACCAAGGCGGGGGGCTCTCACTACAATGAGCAGTTCTTC CASTKAGGSHYNEQFF few . TRBJ2-1 16 TRBV21-1
TGTGCCAGCAGGTCAGGGTTTCAGCCCCAGCATTTT CASRSGFQPQHF . . TRBJ1-5 12 TRBV28
TGTGCCTGGAGTGGGGCCCCCTTCTCGAATTCACCCCTCCACTTT CAWSGAPFSNSPLHF once . TRBJ1-6 15 TRBV30
TGTGCCATCAGTGAGGCCGGGGTATACGAGCAGTACTTC CAISEAGVYEQYF . . TRBJ2-7 13 TRBV10-3
TGTGCCAGCAGTGACAGGGCAACTAATGAAAAACTGTTTTTT CASSDRATNEKLFF . . TRBJ1-4 14 TRBV25-1
TGTGCCACCAAGGGACAGGGGGGGGATACTGAAGCTTTCTTT CATKGQGGDTEAFF . TRBD1 TRBJ1-1 14 TRBV10-3
TGTGCCACCGCATCTACAGGAGATTCACCCCTCCACTTT CATASTGDSPLHF once . TRBJ1-6 13 TRBV7-9
TGTGCCAGCAGCCAACAGGGGGGAGGTGAAAAACTGTTTTTT CASSQQGGGEKLFF . TRBD1 TRBJ1-4 14 TRBV6-6
TGTGCCAGCAGCAAAAATGGGGACAACACTGAAGCTTTCTTT CASSKNGDNTEAFF . . TRBJ1-1 14 TRBV21-1
TGTGCCAGCCGGGGGCAGGGGTCTTTCAGTGAGCAGTACTTC CASRGQGSFSEQYF . . TRBJ2-7 14 TRBV5-6
TGTGCCAGCAGTTCTAACAGCTGGAAGGGCTACACCTTC CASSSNSWKGYTF once . TRBJ1-2 13 TRBV27